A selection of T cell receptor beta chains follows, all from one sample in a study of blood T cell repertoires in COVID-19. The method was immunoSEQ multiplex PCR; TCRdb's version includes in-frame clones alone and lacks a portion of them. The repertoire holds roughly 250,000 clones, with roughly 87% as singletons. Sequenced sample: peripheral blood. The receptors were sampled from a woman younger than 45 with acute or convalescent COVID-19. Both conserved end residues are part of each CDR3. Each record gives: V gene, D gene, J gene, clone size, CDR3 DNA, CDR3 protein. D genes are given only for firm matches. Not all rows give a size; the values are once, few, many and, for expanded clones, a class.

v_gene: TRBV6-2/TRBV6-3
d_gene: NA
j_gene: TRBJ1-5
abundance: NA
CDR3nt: TGTGCCAGCAGTTACGTCTCAGATGTTGGTCAGCCCCAGCATTTT
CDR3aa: CASSYVSDVGQPQHF

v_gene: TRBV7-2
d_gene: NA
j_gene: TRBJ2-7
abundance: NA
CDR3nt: TGTGCCAGCAGCTTAAGTCCTGCGGCCTTTGCCGAGCAGTACTTC
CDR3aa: CASSLSPAAFAEQYF

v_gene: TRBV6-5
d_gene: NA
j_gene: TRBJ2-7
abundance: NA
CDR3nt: TGTGCCAGCAGTATAGAATTCAGGGTAGGCGGCGAGCAGTACTTC
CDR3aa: CASSIEFRVGGEQYF

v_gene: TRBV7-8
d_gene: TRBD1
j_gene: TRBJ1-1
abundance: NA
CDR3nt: TGTGCCAGCAGCCTGGGGACAGGGTATACGGGCACTGAAGCTTTCTTT
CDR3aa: CASSLGTGYTGTEAFF

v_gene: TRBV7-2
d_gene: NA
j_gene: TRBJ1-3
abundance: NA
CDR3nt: TGTGCCAGCAGCCCAACAGGCTCTGGAAACACCATATATTTT
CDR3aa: CASSPTGSGNTIYF

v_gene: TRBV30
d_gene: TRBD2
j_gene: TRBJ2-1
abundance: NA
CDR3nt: TGTGCCTGGAGTGTACTAGCGGGACTTAATGAGCAGTTCTTC
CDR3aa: CAWSVLAGLNEQFF

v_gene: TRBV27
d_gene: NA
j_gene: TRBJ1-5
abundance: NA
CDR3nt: TGTGCCAGCAGCCCCGTCACAGGGAACCAGCCCCAGCATTTT
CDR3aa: CASSPVTGNQPQHF

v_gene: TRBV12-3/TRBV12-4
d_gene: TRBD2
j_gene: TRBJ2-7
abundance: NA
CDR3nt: TGTGCCAGCCGACTAGCGGGAGGGCCGGAGTACTTC
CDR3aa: CASRLAGGPEYF

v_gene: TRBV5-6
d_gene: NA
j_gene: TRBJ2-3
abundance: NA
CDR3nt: TGTGCCAGCAGCTTCCGAGTAATGGCAGATACGCAGTATTTT
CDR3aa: CASSFRVMADTQYF

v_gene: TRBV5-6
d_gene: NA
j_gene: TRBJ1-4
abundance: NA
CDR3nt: TGTGCCAGCAGCTTTGGCCCTGATCGTAATGAAAAACTGTTTTTT
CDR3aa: CASSFGPDRNEKLFF

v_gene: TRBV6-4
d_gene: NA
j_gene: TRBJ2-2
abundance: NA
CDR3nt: TGTGCCAGCAAACAGGGCAGGAGCACCGGGGAGCTGTTTTTT
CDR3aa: CASKQGRSTGELFF

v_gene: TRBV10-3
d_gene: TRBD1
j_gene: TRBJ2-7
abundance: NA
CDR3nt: TGTGCCATCAGTATTGGACAGGGCTACGAGCAGTACTTC
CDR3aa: CAISIGQGYEQYF

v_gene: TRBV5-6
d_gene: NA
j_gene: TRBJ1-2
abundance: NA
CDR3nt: TGTGCCAGCAGCCCTCAGGGGTGGTATGGCTACACCTTC
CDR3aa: CASSPQGWYGYTF

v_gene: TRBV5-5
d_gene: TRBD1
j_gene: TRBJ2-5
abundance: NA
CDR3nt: TGTGCCAGCAGCTTGTGGGACAGGGGGTTGGAGACCCAGTACTTC
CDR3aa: CASSLWDRGLETQYF

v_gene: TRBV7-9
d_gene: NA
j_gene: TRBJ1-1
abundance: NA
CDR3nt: TGTGCCAGCCGCCAGGAGGTGAACACTGAAGCTTTCTTT
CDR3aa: CASRQEVNTEAFF

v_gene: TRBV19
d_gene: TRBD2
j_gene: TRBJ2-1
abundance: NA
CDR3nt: TGTGCCAGTAGTCCAAGACTAGCGGGTTCCTACAATGAGCAGTTCTTC
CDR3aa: CASSPRLAGSYNEQFF

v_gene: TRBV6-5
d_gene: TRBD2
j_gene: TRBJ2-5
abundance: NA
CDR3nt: TGTGCCAGCGGGCCTAGCGGGAGGGAGACCCAGTACTTC
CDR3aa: CASGPSGRETQYF

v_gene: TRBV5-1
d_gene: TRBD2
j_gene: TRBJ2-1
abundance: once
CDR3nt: TGCGCCAGCAGAAGGCGGGCGGGACTAGCGGTCGATGAGCAGTTCTTC
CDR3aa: CASRRRAGLAVDEQFF

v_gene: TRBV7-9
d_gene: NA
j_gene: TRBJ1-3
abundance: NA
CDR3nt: TGTGCCAGCAGCTTGGACACTTCTTATGGAAACACCATATATTTT
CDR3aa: CASSLDTSYGNTIYF

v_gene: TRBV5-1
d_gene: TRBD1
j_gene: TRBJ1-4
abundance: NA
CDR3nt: TGCGCCAGCAGCTCCGGGACAGCCTTGGGGGAAAAACTGTTTTTT
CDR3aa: CASSSGTALGEKLFF

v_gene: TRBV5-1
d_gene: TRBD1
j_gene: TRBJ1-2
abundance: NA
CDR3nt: TGCGCCAGCAGCTTGGCAGGGACAGGGGGAATGAACAGTGGCTACACCTTC
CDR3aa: CASSLAGTGGMNSGYTF

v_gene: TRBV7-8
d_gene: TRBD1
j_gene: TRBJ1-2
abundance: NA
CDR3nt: TGTGCCAGCAGCTTGAGGACAGGCGACTATGGCTACACCTTC
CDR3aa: CASSLRTGDYGYTF

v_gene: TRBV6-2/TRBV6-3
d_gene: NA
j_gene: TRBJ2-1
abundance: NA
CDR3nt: TGTGCCAGCAGTATCACGAGCTCCTACAATGAGCAGTTCTTC
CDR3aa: CASSITSSYNEQFF

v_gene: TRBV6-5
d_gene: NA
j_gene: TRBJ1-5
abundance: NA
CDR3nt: TGTGCCACGAATGTCGGGTACAATCAGCCCCAGCATTTT
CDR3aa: CATNVGYNQPQHF

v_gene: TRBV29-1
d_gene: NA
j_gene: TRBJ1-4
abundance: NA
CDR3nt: TGCAGCGTGGGCTACAGAAGCGAAAAACTGTTTTTT
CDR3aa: CSVGYRSEKLFF

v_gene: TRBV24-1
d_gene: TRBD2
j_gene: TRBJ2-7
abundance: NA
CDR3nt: TGTGCCACCAGTGATGGCTCTTTGGGGGACTACTCCTACGAGCAGTACTTC
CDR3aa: CATSDGSLGDYSYEQYF

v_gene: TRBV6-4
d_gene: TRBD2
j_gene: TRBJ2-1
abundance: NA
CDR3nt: TGTGCCAGCAGTGAGCTAGCGGGGTACAATGAGCAGTTCTTC
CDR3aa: CASSELAGYNEQFF

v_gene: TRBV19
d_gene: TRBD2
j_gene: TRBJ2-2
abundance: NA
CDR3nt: TGTGCCAGTAGTACGAATGGGCTAGCGGGAGTAGTCGGGGAGCTGTTTTTT
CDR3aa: CASSTNGLAGVVGELFF

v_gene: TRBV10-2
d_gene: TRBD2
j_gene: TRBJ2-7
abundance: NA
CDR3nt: TGCGCCAGCAGTGACAGGGTCGGGAGGTACGAGCAGTACTTC
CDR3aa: CASSDRVGRYEQYF

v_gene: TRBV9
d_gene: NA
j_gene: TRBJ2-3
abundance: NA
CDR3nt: TGTGCCAGCAGCCAACGTGAGGGTGCCTTCACAGATACGCAGTATTTT
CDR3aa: CASSQREGAFTDTQYF

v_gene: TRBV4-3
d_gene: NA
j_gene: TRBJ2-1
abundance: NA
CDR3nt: TGCGCCAGCAGCCAAGATCATAGCTCCTACAATGAGCAGTTCTTC
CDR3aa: CASSQDHSSYNEQFF

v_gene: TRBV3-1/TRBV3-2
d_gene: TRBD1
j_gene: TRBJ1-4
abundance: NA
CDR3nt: TGTGCCAGCAGCCTAATGGACAGGCGGGGTGAAAAACTGTTTTTT
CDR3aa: CASSLMDRRGEKLFF

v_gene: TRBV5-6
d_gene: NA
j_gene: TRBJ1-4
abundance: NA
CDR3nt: TGTGCCAGCAGTATAGATGAAAAACTGTTTTTT
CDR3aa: CASSIDEKLFF

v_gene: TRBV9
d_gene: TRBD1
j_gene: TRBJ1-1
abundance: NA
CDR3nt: TGTGCCAGCAGCGCGGGACAGGGGGACTCCCACACTGAAGCTTTCTTT
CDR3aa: CASSAGQGDSHTEAFF

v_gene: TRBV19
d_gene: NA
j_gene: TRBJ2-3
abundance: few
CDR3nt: TGTGCCCCCGATCTCGGACTTGGGCATACGCAGTATTTT
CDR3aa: CAPDLGLGHTQYF

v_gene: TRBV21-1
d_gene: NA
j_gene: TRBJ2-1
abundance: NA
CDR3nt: TGTGCCAGCAGCAAAGGAGGCGGGAGGTTCAACAATGAGCAGTTCTTC
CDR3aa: CASSKGGGRFNNEQFF

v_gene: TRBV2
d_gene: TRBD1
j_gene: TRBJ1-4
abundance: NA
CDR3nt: TGTGCCAGCAGTGGGGGACAGGGTAATGAAAAACTGTTTTTT
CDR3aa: CASSGGQGNEKLFF

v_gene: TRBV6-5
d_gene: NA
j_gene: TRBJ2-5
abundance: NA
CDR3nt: TGTGCCAGCAGTTTATACAGGGTCCCGACTCAAGAGACCCAGTACTTC
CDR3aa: CASSLYRVPTQETQYF

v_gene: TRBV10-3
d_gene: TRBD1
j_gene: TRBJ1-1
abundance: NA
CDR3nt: TGTGCCATCAGTGATGGGACAGGGGGCTTGGCTGAAGCTTTCTTT
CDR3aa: CAISDGTGGLAEAFF

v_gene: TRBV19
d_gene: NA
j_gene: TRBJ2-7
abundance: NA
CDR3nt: TGTGCCAGTAGTATCGGGTCCTATAACGAGCAGTACTTC
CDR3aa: CASSIGSYNEQYF

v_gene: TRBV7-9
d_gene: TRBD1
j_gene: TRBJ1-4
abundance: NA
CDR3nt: TGTGCCAGCAGCATTGGGACAGGAGGTGAAAAACTGTTTTTT
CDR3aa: CASSIGTGGEKLFF

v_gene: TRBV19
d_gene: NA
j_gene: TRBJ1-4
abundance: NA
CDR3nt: TGTGCCAGTAGTCCAGGTGTAAGGGGCGCAGATGAAAAACTGTTTTTT
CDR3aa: CASSPGVRGADEKLFF

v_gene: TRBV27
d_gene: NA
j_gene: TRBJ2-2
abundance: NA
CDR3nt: TGTGCCAGCAGCCTTATCGGGGGTTTCGAAGCCAACACCGGGGAGCTGTTTTTT
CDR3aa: CASSLIGGFEANTGELFF

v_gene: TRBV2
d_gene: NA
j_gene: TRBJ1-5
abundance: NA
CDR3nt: TGTGCCAGCAACCCCCACGGCACTACCAACGGGCCCCAGCATTTT
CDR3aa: CASNPHGTTNGPQHF

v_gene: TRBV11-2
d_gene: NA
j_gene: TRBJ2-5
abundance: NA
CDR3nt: TGTGCCAGCAGCTTAGGCCCTCGGAGGGAAGAGACCCAGTACTTC
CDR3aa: CASSLGPRREETQYF

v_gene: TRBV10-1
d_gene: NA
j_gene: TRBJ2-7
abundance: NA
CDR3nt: TGCGCCAAGCAAAGTTACGAGCAGTACTTC
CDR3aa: CAKQSYEQYF

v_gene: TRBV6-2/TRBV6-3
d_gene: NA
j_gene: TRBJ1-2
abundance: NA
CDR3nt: TGTGCCAGCAGTCGGGACTTAAGAGACTATGGCTACACCTTC
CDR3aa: CASSRDLRDYGYTF

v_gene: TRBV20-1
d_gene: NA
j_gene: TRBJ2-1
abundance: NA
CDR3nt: TGCAGTGCTAGCAGCGAGGATGAGCAGTTCTTC
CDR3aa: CSASSEDEQFF

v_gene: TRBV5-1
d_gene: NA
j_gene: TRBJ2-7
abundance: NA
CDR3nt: TGCGCCAGCAGCCCCGGGACACACAATGCCTACGAGCAGTACTTC
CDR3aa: CASSPGTHNAYEQYF

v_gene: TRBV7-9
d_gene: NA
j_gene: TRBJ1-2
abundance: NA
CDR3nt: TGTGCCGGGTGGGCCGGGACAAAAATTGGCTACACCTTC
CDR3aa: CAGWAGTKIGYTF

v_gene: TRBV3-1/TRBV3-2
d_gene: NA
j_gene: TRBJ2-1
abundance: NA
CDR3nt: TGTGCCAGCAGCCCCACGCCCCTTTTTGGCCATGAGCAGTTCTTC
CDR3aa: CASSPTPLFGHEQFF

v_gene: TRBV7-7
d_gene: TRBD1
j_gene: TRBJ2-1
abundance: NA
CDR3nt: TGTGCCAGCAGCTTCAGGCCAGGGGGCCTGGATGAGCAGTTCTTC
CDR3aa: CASSFRPGGLDEQFF

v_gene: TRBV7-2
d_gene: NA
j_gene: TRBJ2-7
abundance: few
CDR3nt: TGTGCCAGCAGCTTAGGGGCGGGTCGGGGCGAGCAGTACTTC
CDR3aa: CASSLGAGRGEQYF

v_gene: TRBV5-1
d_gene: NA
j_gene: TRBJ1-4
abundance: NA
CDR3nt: TGCGCCAGCAGCCTTGGACTGATTAATGAAAAACTGTTTTTT
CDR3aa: CASSLGLINEKLFF

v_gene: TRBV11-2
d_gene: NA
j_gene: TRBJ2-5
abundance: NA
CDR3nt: TGTGCCAGCAGCGCTCAACGGGTGACCCAGTACTTC
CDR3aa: CASSAQRVTQYF

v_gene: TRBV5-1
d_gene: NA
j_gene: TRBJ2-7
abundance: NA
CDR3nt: TGCGCCAGCAGCTTGAATGGACAGCTAGGCTACGAGCAGTACTTC
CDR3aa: CASSLNGQLGYEQYF

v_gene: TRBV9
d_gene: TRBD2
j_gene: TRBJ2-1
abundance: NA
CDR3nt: TGTGCCAGCAGCGTTAGCGGGAGGCCCTACAATGAGCAGTTCTTC
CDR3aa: CASSVSGRPYNEQFF

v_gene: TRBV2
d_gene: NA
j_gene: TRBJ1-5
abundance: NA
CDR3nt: TGTGCCAGCAGAACCAGACAGGTCCGGGGCCAGCCCCAGCATTTT
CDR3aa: CASRTRQVRGQPQHF

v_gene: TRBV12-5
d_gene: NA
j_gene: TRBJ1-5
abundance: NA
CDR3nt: TGTGCTAGTGGTTTGGACCGGTTCGGGGCCCAGCATTTT
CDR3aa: CASGLDRFGAQHF